One and the same sample provided the 18 T cell receptor beta chains below, sequenced in a study of Tregs in tolerant kidney transplant recipients. TCRdb keeps only in-frame clones here, not all; method: immunoSEQ multiplex PCR. The sample carries fewer than 55,000 clones, approximately 89% recorded once. The nonmyeloablative bone marrow transplants came from related graft donors, with transient mixed chimerism. The sequencing used CD8+ T cells from blood (PBMCs), collected 12 months after the transplant. These receptors were collected from a human patient who received a combined kidney and bone marrow transplant. T cells may partly derive from the graft donor.

This chain uses TRBV5-6 with TRBJ1-6; D possibly corresponds to TRBD1 (6 bases). Per germline, CDR1 SGHDT and CDR2 YYEEEE. This CDR3 spans 16 amino acids. The V gene lost 0 bases and the J gene lost 7 bases, with 14 bases spanning the gap. The chain's CDR3 is CASSLGWGLRNSPLHF. Written as DNA, the CDR3 is TGTGCCAGCAGCTTGGGTTGGGGGCTCAGGAATTCACCCCTCCACTTT.

The chain links TRBV2 to TRBJ2-7, with 8 bases lining up with TRBD1. Germline V gene sequence: CDR1 SNHLY, CDR2 FYNNEI. The CDR3 covers 18 residues. V dropped 7 bases and J dropped 2; count of bases not matched to a gene: 19. The CDR3 loop is CASMGDRTRSTRTYEQYF. As DNA, the CDR3 is TGTGCCAGCATGGGGGACAGGACAAGAAGCACCCGAACCTACGAGCAGTACTTC. The whole variable domain, filled in from reference TRBV2 and TRBJ2-7, reads EPEVTQTPSHQVTQMGQEVILRCVPISNHLYFYWYRQILGQKVEFLVSFYNNEISEKSEIFDDQFSVERPDGSNFTLKIRSTKLEDSAMYFCASMGDRTRSTRTYEQYFGPGTRLTVT.

V gene TRBV4-2 combines with J gene TRBJ2-7, with a possible D match to TRBD2 (6 bases). V lost 0 bases to trimming and J lost 6 bases, with 9 bases between them. The CDR3 loop spans 13 amino acids. Per the germline V gene, CDR1 is LGHNA and CDR2 is YNFKEQ. CDR3: CASSQEAGGEQYF. CDR3 bases: TGTGCCAGCAGCCAAGAGGCCGGGGGCGAGCAGTACTTC.

The rearrangement links TRBV5-6 to TRBJ1-1; TRBD1 matches 7 bases. The germline V gene has CDR1 SGHDT and CDR2 YYEEEE. Losses at the gene ends were 7 bases for V and 1 base for J; bases not matched to a gene: 10. This CDR3 is built from 15 residues. CDR3 amino acids: CASRYSRDRNTEAFF. The CDR3 region has the DNA TGTGCCAGCCGTTATTCCCGGGACAGGAACACTGAAGCTTTCTTT.

The chain joins TRBV27 to TRBJ2-7, with D possibly matching TRBD2 (5 bases). CDR3 length equals 16 residues. From germline, CDR1 is MNHEY and CDR2 SMNVEV (reference sequence). V was trimmed by 2 bases and J by 3 bases, leaving 17 bases between them. CDR3 sequence reads: CASSLTGLVGSYEQYF. The CDR3 DNA follows: TGTGCCAGCAGTTTAACGGGCCTCGTGGGGAGCTACGAGCAGTACTTC.

V gene TRBV19 combines with J gene TRBJ2-1; 8 bases are a match to TRBD1. Germline CDR1 and CDR2: LNHDA and SQIVND (reference sequence). The CDR3 length is 14 residues. V dropped 2 bases and J dropped 7; count of bases not matched to a gene: 4. The CDR3 sequence is CASSIWTGSNEQFF. CDR3 sequence (DNA): TGTGCCAGTAGTATATGGACAGGGAGTAATGAGCAGTTCTTC.

The chain joins TRBV19 to TRBJ2-1, with 7 bases matching TRBD2. The germline V gene encodes CDR1 LNHDA and CDR2 SQIVND (reference sequence). The CDR3 covers 16 residues. After removal of 6 bases from V and 5 bases from J, the junction contained 13 bases not matched to a gene. The CDR3 spells CASRLWGGTRDNEQFF. Written as DNA, the CDR3 is TGTGCCAGTAGATTATGGGGGGGGACTCGCGACAATGAGCAGTTCTTC. The full variable domain, in which reference TRBV19 and TRBJ2-1 provide the parts outside the CDR3, is DGGITQSPKYLFRKEGQNVTLSCEQNLNHDAMYWYRQDPGQGLRLIYYSQIVNDFQKGDIAEGYSVSREKKESFPLTVTSAQKNPTAFYLCASRLWGGTRDNEQFFGPGTRLTVL.

V usage is TRBV10-1 and J usage is TRBJ2-4; perhaps TRBD1 as D (5 bases). CDR3 length: 15 residues. Germline CDR1 and CDR2: WNHNN and SYGVQD (reference sequence). Trimming shortened V by 2 bases and J by 5 bases, and 13 bases separated the two germline ends. The CDR3 DNA sequence: TGCGCCAGCAGTGAGACGAGGACATATCAAAACATTCAGTACTTC. Its translation is CASSETRTYQNIQYF.

The J gene is TRBJ2-1, the V gene TRBV6-6; 7 nucleotides agree with TRBD2. Looked up from germline, CDR1 is MNHNY and CDR2 is SVGAGI (reference sequence). The CDR3 length is 16 residues. V lost 6 bases and J lost 2; bases outside the gene matches: 10. DNA for the CDR3: TGTGCCAGCAGCCTCCTCCCTAGCGGACCCTACAATGAGCAGTTCTTC. The encoded protein is CASSLLPSGPYNEQFF.

J is TRBJ2-7 and V is TRBV19; unclear D gene. Germline V gene sequence: CDR1 LNHDA, CDR2 SQIVND (reference sequence). V lost 0 bases and J lost 0, with 9 bases in between. CDR3 length: 15 residues. CDR3 DNA: TGTGCCAGTAGTATAGATCTGGGCTTCTCCTACGAGCAGTACTTC. It specifies CASSIDLGFSYEQYF. The whole variable domain, remainder taken from reference TRBV19 and TRBJ2-7, is DGGITQSPKYLFRKEGQNVTLSCEQNLNHDAMYWYRQDPGQGLRLIYYSQIVNDFQKGDIAEGYSVSREKKESFPLTVTSAQKNPTAFYLCASSIDLGFSYEQYFGPGTRLTVT.

The CDR3 region is CASSIGYEQYF. The CDR3 nucleotides read TGTGCCAGCAGCATCGGGTACGAGCAGTACTTC. V and J are TRBV7-9 and TRBJ2-7, with D uncertain. Germline-derived CDR1 and CDR2 are SEHNR and FQNEAQ (reference sequence). The CDR3 runs to 11 residues. The V end was cut by 5 bases, the J end by 4 bases, with 6 bases between.

The V and J genes are TRBV7-8 and TRBJ1-5, with 7 bases fitting TRBD1. V was pared by 5 bases and J by 1 base, with 8 bases of the junction left unmatched. In germline, CDR1 is SGHVS, CDR2 FQNEAQ. CDR3 length: 16 amino acids. CDR3 nucleotide sequence: TGTGCCAGCAGCAGGATCCAGGGGGACAGCAATCAGCCCCAGCATTTT. Translated, it gives CASSRIQGDSNQPQHF.

The rearrangement uses TRBV9 and TRBJ2-5; 16 nucleotides match TRBD2. The ends lost 0 bases at V and 1 base at J; junction bases unmatched: 3. The length of the CDR3 is 18 residues. Germline CDR1 is SGDLS and CDR2 is YYNGEE. CDR3 in amino acids: CASSVAGTSGGVQETQYF. The CDR3 nucleotides are TGTGCCAGCAGCGTAGCCGGGACTAGCGGGGGGGTCCAAGAGACCCAGTACTTC.

The chain recombines TRBV10-3 with TRBJ2-7; tentative D call: TRBD1 (7 bases). The CDR3 is 14 residues long. CDR1 and CDR2 from the germline V gene are ENHRY and SYGVKD. V was clipped by 5 bases and J by 4 bases, with 15 bases between them. DNA of the CDR3: TGTGCCATCAGTCCAGGAGGGGGCGGGTACGAGCAGTACTTC. It yields the protein CAISPGGGGYEQYF.

This clone was seen a single time. The V gene is TRBV9, the J gene TRBJ1-5, with D possibly matching TRBD1 (5 bases). Germline V CDR1 and CDR2: SGDLS, YYNGEE. The CDR3 is 14 amino acids. Between the trimmed V and J ends, which lost 2 bases and 4 bases, there was a span of 10 bases. CDR3 coding DNA: TGTGCCAGCAGCGTTGGACACATAAATCAGCCCCAGCATTTT. It translates to CASSVGHINQPQHF.

V usage is TRBV4-1 and J usage is TRBJ1-1; D is unclear. V gave up 3 bases and J gave up 1 base, with 18 bases separating them. The CDR3 loop spans 17 amino acids. Germline loops: CDR1 MGHRA, CDR2 YSYEKL. CDR3 loop: CASSQPRGRGTNTEAFF. In DNA, the CDR3 is TGCGCCAGCAGCCAGCCCCGAGGGCGGGGTACGAACACTGAAGCTTTCTTT.

The chain carries TRBV7-9 and TRBJ2-1; no clear D. Per the germline V gene, CDR1 is SEHNR and CDR2 is FQNEAQ (reference sequence). The CDR3 covers 13 residues. V lost 1 base, J lost 4 bases, and 5 bases lay in between. CDR3 region: CASSLETYNEQFF. As DNA, the CDR3 is TGTGCCAGCAGCTTAGAAACTTACAATGAGCAGTTCTTC.

The genes are TRBV5-6 and TRBJ1-5; possibly TRBD1 for D (5 bases). Between the trimmed V and J ends, which lost 2 bases and 9 bases, there was a span of 15 bases. This CDR3 region has 14 residues. Germline lookup yields CDR1 SGHDT and CDR2 YYEEEE. The chain's CDR3 is CASSFGHQAGPQHF. CDR3 in DNA: TGTGCCAGCAGCTTCGGACACCAAGCAGGGCCCCAGCATTTT.